Listed below are T cell receptor beta chains from one sample, sequenced in a study of beta chain features in type 1 diabetes. Repertoires were generated with immunoSEQ multiplex PCR, while TCRdb's copy carries only in-frame clones and drops some. The data contain approximately 330,000 clones, about 11% of them singletons. The sample consisted of naive CD4+ T cells from blood. The receptor source for this set is a woman in her twenties or thirties in good health. CDR3s include the opening cysteine and the closing phenylalanine or tryptophan. A D gene is named only where the DNA matches it firmly. Expanded clones are given a class, and other clones once, few, many or no size at all.

TRBJ2-1 TRBV6-5 few - 14 CASTPDFSYNEQFF TGTGCCAGCACCCCGGACTTCTCCTACAATGAGCAGTTCTTC
TRBJ2-4 TRBV5-1 - TRBD1 16 CASSYGQGIAKNIQYF TGCGCCAGCAGCTACGGACAGGGTATTGCCAAAAACATTCAGTACTTC
TRBJ2-3 TRBV30 - TRBD2 18 CAWSGAGGPLLPQNTQYF TGTGCCTGGAGTGGAGCGGGAGGGCCCTTACTACCCCAAAATACGCAGTATTTT
TRBJ1-2 TRBV29-1 - - 14 CSVVMVQNNYGYTF TGCAGCGTTGTAATGGTTCAGAATAACTATGGCTACACCTTC
TRBJ1-1 TRBV2 - - 14 CASSERRGDTEAFF TGTGCCAGCAGTGAAAGGCGGGGAGACACTGAAGCTTTCTTT
TRBJ2-5 TRBV15 - TRBD1 14 CATSGQQGGETQYF TGTGCCACCAGCGGACAACAGGGGGGTGAGACCCAGTACTTC
TRBJ2-7 TRBV2 - TRBD2 17 CASSEAGLGRALYEQYF TGTGCCAGCAGTGAAGCGGGCCTGGGGAGGGCCCTCTACGAGCAGTACTTC
TRBJ2-5 TRBV27 - TRBD2 15 CASSLIAGGEETQYF TGTGCCAGCAGTTTAATAGCGGGAGGTGAAGAGACCCAGTACTTC
TRBJ1-1 TRBV4-2 few - 17 CASSSYDSRTSNTEAFF TGTGCCAGCAGCTCTTACGACAGTCGAACATCGAACACTGAAGCTTTCTTT
TRBJ2-5 TRBV7-9 few TRBD1 15 CASSLAVQGGETQYF TGTGCCAGCAGCTTAGCGGTACAGGGGGGAGAGACCCAGTACTTC
TRBJ2-1 TRBV7-2 few TRBD1 16 CASSPEGTGSYNEQFF TGTGCCAGCAGCCCGGAAGGGACAGGGTCCTACAATGAGCAGTTCTTC
TRBJ1-2 TRBV13 few - 16 CATKNLRDSALYGYTF TGTGCCACCAAAAACTTGCGGGACTCCGCTCTATATGGCTACACCTTC
TRBJ1-2 TRBV30 few - 12 CAWSVGGPGYTF TGTGCCTGGAGTGTAGGAGGCCCCGGCTACACCTTC
TRBJ1-2 TRBV20-1 few - 11 CSASGSWGYTF TGCAGTGCTAGCGGGAGCTGGGGCTACACCTTC
TRBJ1-2 TRBV27 few TRBD1 15 CASRPNRGFGYGYTF TGTGCCAGCAGACCTAACAGGGGCTTCGGCTATGGCTACACCTTC
TRBJ2-1 TRBV4-2 - - 15 CASSRTGGTYNEQFF TGTGCCAGCAGCCGAACCGGCGGGACTTACAATGAGCAGTTCTTC
TRBJ2-3 TRBV7-3 - TRBD1 15 CASSLVAGGADTQYF TGTGCCAGCAGCTTAGTGGCAGGGGGCGCAGATACGCAGTATTTT
TRBJ2-7 TRBV6-5 - TRBD2 14 CASRVSGFPYEQYF TGTGCCAGCAGAGTTAGCGGGTTCCCCTACGAGCAGTACTTC
TRBJ2-6 TRBV7-3 - - 16 CASSSLRGAGANVLTF TGTGCCAGCAGCTCCCTCCGGGGAGCTGGGGCCAACGTCCTGACTTTC
TRBJ2-7 TRBV21-1 - - 14 CASIQDRGLYEQYF TGTGCCAGCATCCAGGACAGGGGGCTCTACGAGCAGTACTTC
TRBJ2-2 TRBV29-1 many - 12 CSVHTWTGELFF TGCAGCGTTCACACATGGACCGGGGAGCTGTTTTTT
TRBJ2-1 TRBV29-1 few - 11 CSVGLYNEQFF TGCAGCGTTGGACTTTACAATGAGCAGTTCTTC
TRBJ1-5 TRBV28 - - 15 CASSFAGGNGQPQHF TGTGCCAGCAGTTTTGCTGGGGGCAACGGTCAGCCCCAGCATTTT
TRBJ2-1 TRBV9 - TRBD2 16 CASSVVGREGDNEQFF TGTGCCAGCAGCGTAGTTGGGAGGGAGGGTGACAATGAGCAGTTCTTC